Listed here are 29 T cell receptor beta chains from one sample, sequenced in a study of shared clonotypes between healthy human individuals. Assay: immunoSEQ multiplex PCR; the TCRdb copy retains only in-frame clones and omits some. Among roughly 2.6 million clones listed, just over 90% were seen once. Sequenced material: naive CD4+ T cells sorted from blood. Subset reported: CD45RA+ positively selected. All receptors derive from a man aged 18 to 30 in good health.

The rearrangement links TRBV9 to TRBJ2-1, with TRBD2 matching over 16 bases. V shed 3 bases and J 7 bases; nucleotides not matched to a gene: 13. CDR1 is SGDLS and CDR2 is YYNGEE in the germline V gene. This CDR3 has 19 residues. CDR3 loop: CASSETGLAGGGSQNEQFF. The CDR3 region has the DNA TGTGCCAGCAGCGAAACGGGACTAGCGGGAGGGGGATCACAGAATGAGCAGTTCTTC.

The rearrangement uses TRBV29-1 and TRBJ2-5; 12 positions agree with TRBD2. The germline V gene encodes CDR1 SQVTM and CDR2 ANQGSEA. The J segment lost 5 bases and the V segment lost 3 bases, leaving 19 bases of the junction unmatched. The CDR3 is 19 residues long. The DNA of the CDR3 is TGCAGCGTTGATGGGCTAGCGGGGGGGACAACGATCTCCCGGGAGACCCAGTACTTC. It yields the protein CSVDGLAGGTTISRETQYF.

A remark on this clone: The junction shows a germline mismatch at one end, possibly a read error. This chain joins TRBV6-5 and TRBJ1-2, with unresolved D. The length of the CDR3 is 8 residues. The germline gives CDR1 MNHEY, CDR2 SVGAGI. CDR3 amino acids: CASSDTHF. The CDR3 nucleotides read TGTGCCAGCAGTGACACTCACTTC.

This chain connects TRBV7-2 to TRBJ2-2; D unclear. The V end lost 6 bases, the J end lost 1 base, and 12 bases lay between the germline ends. CDR1 is SGHTA and CDR2 is FQGNSA in the germline V gene. The CDR3 extends over 15 amino acids. CDR3 sequence (DNA): TGTGCCAGCAGGTTCCGGTCGCTGAACACCGGGGAGCTGTTTTTT. It encodes CASRFRSLNTGELFF.

The CDR3: CASSLPGNRYEQYF. The DNA of the CDR3 is TGTGCCAGCAGTTTACCGGGGAATCGCTACGAGCAGTACTTC. The J gene is TRBJ2-7, the V gene TRBV28, with a possible D match to TRBD2 (5 bases). CDR1 is MDHEN, CDR2 SYDVKM, per germline. This CDR3 comprises 14 residues. Trimming stripped 2 bases from V and 3 bases from J, with 11 bases between.

The chain recombines TRBV5-1 with TRBJ2-2; 8 nucleotides line up with TRBD2. The trim removed 4 bases at V and 5 bases at J, leaving 13 bases unmatched. The CDR3 spans 17 residues. Germline CDR1 SGHRS, CDR2 YFSETQ. The CDR3 sequence: CASSPLIGSGGTGELFF. The CDR3 DNA reads as TGCGCCAGCAGCCCTCTCATCGGAAGCGGGGGAACCGGGGAGCTGTTTTTT.

V gene TRBV6-5 combines with J gene TRBJ2-3, with D perhaps given as TRBD1 or TRBD2 (5 bases each). Germline values: CDR1 MNHEY, CDR2 SVGAGI. This CDR3 has 13 residues. V lost 8 bases to trimming and J lost 2 bases, with 11 bases between them. CDR3 sequence (DNA): TGTGCCAGCGGCCGGGACCCCACAGATACGCAGTATTTT. This translates into CASGRDPTDTQYF.

The J gene is TRBJ2-5, the V gene TRBV7-8, with 10 bases identical to TRBD1. With V trimmed by 2 bases and J by 3 bases, 3 bases remained unmatched. CDR1 and CDR2 (germline): SGHVS, FQNEAQ. The CDR3 has 15 amino acids. CDR3 nucleotide sequence: TGTGCCAGCAGCTTACGGGACAGGGGTGAAGAGACCCAGTACTTC. Its translation is CASSLRDRGEETQYF. Drawing the rest from reference TRBV7-8 and TRBJ2-5, the complete variable domain is GAGVSQSPRYKVAKRGQDVALRCDPISGHVSLFWYQQALGQGPEFLTYFQNEAQLDKSGLPSDRFFAERPEGSVSTLKIQRTQQEDSAVYLCASSLRDRGEETQYFGPGTRLLVL.

The rearrangement uses TRBV18 and TRBJ1-1; no reliable D call. The CDR3 has 14 residues. Germline assignment: CDR1 KGHSH and CDR2 LQKENI. V was trimmed by 2 bases and J by 4 bases, leaving 11 bases between them. The CDR3 loop reads CASSPRVVSTEAFF. DNA of the CDR3: TGTGCCAGCTCACCAAGGGTGGTGAGCACTGAAGCTTTCTTT. Full variable domain (remainder filled in from reference TRBV18 and TRBJ1-1): NAGVMQNPRHLVRRRGQEARLRCSPMKGHSHVYWYRQLPEEGLKFMVYLQKENIIDESGMPKERFSAEFPKEGPSILRIQQVVRGDSAAYFCASSPRVVSTEAFFGQGTRLTVV.

The genes are TRBV4-2 and TRBJ2-3; a possible D gene is TRBD1 (6 bases). Germline assignment: CDR1 LGHNA and CDR2 YNFKEQ. V lost 0 bases and J 5 bases, leaving 15 bases between the germline ends. The CDR3 consists of 16 residues. This CDR3 reads CASSQDKGELVDTQYF. The CDR3, as DNA: TGTGCCAGCAGCCAAGATAAGGGGGAATTGGTAGATACGCAGTATTTT.

The J gene is TRBJ2-5, the V gene TRBV5-8; D not certain. Looked up from germline, CDR1 is SGHTS and CDR2 is YDEGEE. The CDR3 covers 13 residues. V lost 0 bases, J lost 5 bases, and 8 bases lay in between. The CDR3 is CASSLGLGETQYF. The CDR3 nucleotides read TGTGCCAGCAGCTTGGGGCTAGGGGAGACCCAGTACTTC.

The chain has TRBV7-9 and TRBJ1-4, with 9 bases that match TRBD1. With 1 base clipped from V and 7 bases from J, the junction kept 4 bases outside the gene matches. This CDR3 comprises 15 residues. Germline loops: CDR1 SEHNR, CDR2 FQNEAQ (reference sequence). The CDR3 is CASSLEGTGSEKLFF. The CDR3 DNA sequence: TGTGCCAGCAGCTTAGAAGGGACAGGGTCTGAAAAACTGTTTTTT.

Comment on this clone: Other DNA sequences in the sample encode the same CDR3. This chain joins TRBV18 and TRBJ1-2; possible D gene TRBD1, 6 bases. Germline V CDR1 and CDR2: KGHSH, LQKENI. The CDR3 is 13 residues long. The V gene lost 3 bases and the J gene lost 5 bases, with 10 bases spanning the gap. The CDR3 loop reads CASSPNREYGYTF. The CDR3 DNA reads TGTGCCAGCTCACCTAACAGGGAGTATGGCTACACCTTC.

The chain joins TRBV9 to TRBJ1-2; D is uncertain. The CDR3 is 13 amino acids. With 4 bases removed from V and 0 bases from J, the gap between germline ends came to 7 bases. The germline gives CDR1 SGDLS, CDR2 YYNGEE. The CDR3 region is CASSSGTNYGYTF. CDR3 in DNA: TGTGCCAGCAGCTCCGGGACTAACTATGGCTACACCTTC.

The rearrangement links TRBV5-5 to TRBJ1-5, with D unclear. The germline V gene encodes CDR1 SGHKS and CDR2 YYEKEE (reference sequence). The ends were cut back, 1 base at V and 2 bases at J, with 10 bases in the middle. The CDR3 loop spans 15 amino acids. The CDR3 DNA follows: TGTGCCAGCAGCTTGAACGCAGGAGGCAATCAGCCCCAGCATTTT. Its protein is CASSLNAGGNQPQHF. The whole variable domain, remainder taken from reference TRBV5-5 and TRBJ1-5, is DAGVTQSPTHLIKTRGQQVTLRCSPISGHKSVSWYQQVLGQGPQFIFQYYEKEERGRGNFPDRFSARQFPNYSSELNVNALLLGDSALYLCASSLNAGGNQPQHFGDGTRLSIL.

The rearrangement joins TRBV10-3 to TRBJ2-7, with a tentative D call TRBD1 (6 bases). Between the trimmed V and J ends, which lost 0 bases and 2 bases, there was a span of 11 bases. The germline V gene encodes CDR1 ENHRY and CDR2 SYGVKD. The CDR3 sequence is 15 residues long. CDR3 bases: TGTGCCATCAGTGAGTCGGTGGACAGTACCTACGAGCAGTACTTC. This gives the protein CAISESVDSTYEQYF.

The chain carries TRBV10-2 and TRBJ1-1; 7 bases map to TRBD1. The CDR3 has 14 amino acids. Germline V gene sequence: CDR1 WSHSY, CDR2 SAAADI. Trimming took 3 bases from V and 3 from J; bases not matched to a gene: 4. The CDR3 DNA reads as TGCGCCAGCAGTGATACAGGGGCTCACACTGAAGCTTTCTTT. Protein sequence: CASSDTGAHTEAFF.

The table lists this clone with a few counts. The chain combines TRBV10-1 with TRBJ1-1; a possible D gene is TRBD1 (6 bases). This CDR3 has 13 residues. CDR1 and CDR2 from the germline V gene are WNHNN and SYGVQD (reference sequence). Between the trimmed V and J ends, which lost 9 bases and 0 bases, there was a span of 11 bases. In nucleotides, the CDR3 is TGCGCCAGTCGACAGGAGATGAACACTGAAGCTTTCTTT. This encodes CASRQEMNTEAFF.

This chain uses TRBV28 with TRBJ2-7; D possibly corresponds to TRBD1 (6 bases). The CDR3 covers 16 residues. Per germline, CDR1 MDHEN and CDR2 SYDVKM. V dropped 3 bases and J dropped 7 bases, with 22 bases sitting between them. CDR3 loop: CASSFGGVVAMGEQYF. In DNA form, the CDR3 reads TGTGCCAGCAGTTTTGGGGGCGTCGTGGCCATGGGGGAGCAGTACTTC.

CDR3 loop: CASSREGLYEQYF. As DNA, the CDR3 is TGCGCCAGCAGTCGGGAGGGCCTCTACGAGCAGTACTTC. This chain joins TRBV10-2 and TRBJ2-5; 8 bases map to TRBD2. The J call is in doubt because the DNA end fits TRBJ2-7 better. The CDR3 is made up of 13 amino acids. Germline V gene sequence: CDR1 WSHSY, CDR2 SAAADI.

A note on this clone: The identical CDR3 is also encoded by other nucleotide sequences in the sample. The rearrangement joins TRBV6-5 to TRBJ2-7; D unclear. Per germline, CDR1 MNHEY and CDR2 SVGAGI. The CDR3 is 13 amino acids. Trimming left V 5 bases short and J 2 bases short, with 10 bases between. The CDR3 spells CASSRPGAYEQYF. CDR3 in DNA: TGTGCCAGCAGTCGGCCCGGCGCCTACGAGCAGTACTTC.

The rearrangement uses TRBV7-9 and TRBJ1-2, with 7 bases identical to TRBD1. The V segment lost 6 bases and the J segment 4 bases; nucleotides outside the gene matches: 11. The CDR3 extends over 15 amino acids. Germline-derived CDR1 and CDR2 are SEHNR and FQNEAQ (reference sequence). CDR3 sequence (DNA): TGTGCCAGCAGTTACGGGACAGCTTCGGCCTATGGCTACACCTTC. Amino acids: CASSYGTASAYGYTF.

The chain combines TRBV4-1 with TRBJ2-3; 11 bases map to TRBD2. The CDR3 is made up of 17 amino acids. CDR1 MGHRA and CDR2 YSYEKL come from the germline V gene. V shed 1 base and J 2 bases; nucleotides not matched to a gene: 5. CDR3 DNA: TGCGCCAGCAGCCAAGGACTAGCGGGAAGCCCCACAGATACGCAGTATTTT. It translates to CASSQGLAGSPTDTQYF.

The V and J genes are TRBV6-5 and TRBJ2-7; D tentatively reads TRBD1 or TRBD2 (5 bases each). V was shortened by 6 bases and J by 2 bases, with 17 bases between the two germline ends. Germline V CDR1 and CDR2: MNHEY, SVGAGI. This CDR3 is 15 amino acids long. This CDR3 reads CASRQTPTGPYEQYF. The CDR3 region has the DNA TGTGCCAGCAGACAAACCCCGACGGGGCCCTACGAGCAGTACTTC.

The chain joins TRBV5-1 to TRBJ1-6, with TRBD1 matching 8 bases. CDR1 is SGHRS and CDR2 is YFSETQ in the germline V gene. CDR3 length: 17 residues. J lost 0 bases, V lost 4 bases, and 6 bases had no gene match. CDR3: CASSQRTGSSYNSPLHF. The CDR3, as DNA: TGCGCCAGCAGCCAAAGGACAGGGAGCTCCTATAATTCACCCCTCCACTTT. The variable domain in full, completed from reference TRBV5-1 and TRBJ1-6, reads KAGVTQTPRYLIKTRGQQVTLSCSPISGHRSVSWYQQTPGQGLQFLFEYFSETQRNKGNFPGRFSGRQFSNSRSEMNVSTLELGDSALYLCASSQRTGSSYNSPLHFGNGTRLTVT.

The V call is TRBV5-4, the J call TRBJ2-5; the D gene is possibly TRBD1 (6 bases). V shed 0 bases and J shed 4 bases, with 16 bases lying between them. CDR1 and CDR2 (germline): SGHNT, YYREEE (reference sequence). The CDR3 runs to 16 residues. CDR3 loop: CASSLAGASRTETQYF. The CDR3 DNA sequence: TGTGCCAGCAGCTTGGCAGGGGCTTCCCGTACAGAGACCCAGTACTTC. Full variable domain (rest looked up from reference TRBV5-4 and TRBJ2-5): ETGVTQSPTHLIKTRGQQVTLRCSSQSGHNTVSWYQQALGQGPQFIFQYYREEENGRGNFPPRFSGLQFPNYSSELNVNALELDDSALYLCASSLAGASRTETQYFGPGTRLLVL.

A word on this clone: The identical CDR3 is also encoded by other nucleotide sequences in the sample. The rearrangement links TRBV11-2 to TRBJ2-3; possible D gene TRBD2, 5 bases. Germline assignment: CDR1 SGHAT and CDR2 FQNNGV. The V and J ends lost 4 bases and 1 base respectively, with 9 bases between them. This CDR3 contains 14 residues. The CDR3 nucleotides are TGTGCCAGCAGCTGGACCGGGGGCACAGATACGCAGTATTTT. This encodes CASSWTGGTDTQYF.

The rearrangement uses TRBV30 and TRBJ2-2; TRBD1 matches 7 bases. Germline trimming cut 2 bases from V and 7 bases from J; bases unmatched to any gene: 22. Germline CDR1 is GTSNPN and CDR2 is SVGIG (reference sequence). The CDR3 runs 19 residues. CDR3 DNA sequence: TGTGCCTGGAGTAAACTTCCGGCGGGCTTACCGGACAGGAACGGGGAGCTGTTTTTT. It specifies CAWSKLPAGLPDRNGELFF. The variable domain in full, completed from reference TRBV30 and TRBJ2-2, reads SQTIHQWPATLVQPVGSPLSLECTVEGTSNPNLYWYRQAAGRGLQLLFYSVGIGQISSEVPQNLSASRPQDRQFILSSKKLLLSDSGFYLCAWSKLPAGLPDRNGELFFGEGSRLTVL.

This chain joins TRBV6-5 and TRBJ2-5, with D uncertain. V lost 6 bases, J lost 5 bases, and 16 bases lay in between. Germline V gene sequence: CDR1 MNHEY, CDR2 SVGAGI. The CDR3 sequence is 14 residues long. CDR3 DNA sequence: TGTGCCAGCAGCCCTCGCGGACCCGGCGAGACCCAGTACTTC. Amino acids: CASSPRGPGETQYF.